This TCR beta chain was obtained from a study of cytomegalovirus exposure and HLA in healthy donors. The PCR ran on 60 Vbeta and 13 Jbeta primers. Method: immunoSEQ multiplex PCR; TCRdb's copy keeps in-frame clones and lacks some. Of 95,000 to 150,000 clones detected, around 78% appear once; the ten largest clones hold approximately 4.3%. In the case of this clone: Its antigen is unknown.

Notes on the study in general: Analysis was carried out at a later point, and it linked a missense DCLRE1C variant to TCR beta V- and J-gene trimming. A prior analysis recorded that most TCR beta V segments were productive about 87% or about 30% of the time.

Sequenced: PBMCs. This sequence originates from a man aged 55 to 70 in good health and CMV-seropositive.

The CDR3 is CASSPGQLNYGYTF. CDR3 nucleotides: TGTGCCAGCTCACCGGGACAGCTCAACTATGGCTACACCTTC. The J gene is TRBJ1-2, the V gene TRBV18; 7 nucleotides align to TRBD1. In germline, CDR1 is KGHSH, CDR2 LQKENI. V trimming: 3 bases; J trimming: 2 bases; junction bases outside the gene matches: 3. This CDR3 contains 14 residues.